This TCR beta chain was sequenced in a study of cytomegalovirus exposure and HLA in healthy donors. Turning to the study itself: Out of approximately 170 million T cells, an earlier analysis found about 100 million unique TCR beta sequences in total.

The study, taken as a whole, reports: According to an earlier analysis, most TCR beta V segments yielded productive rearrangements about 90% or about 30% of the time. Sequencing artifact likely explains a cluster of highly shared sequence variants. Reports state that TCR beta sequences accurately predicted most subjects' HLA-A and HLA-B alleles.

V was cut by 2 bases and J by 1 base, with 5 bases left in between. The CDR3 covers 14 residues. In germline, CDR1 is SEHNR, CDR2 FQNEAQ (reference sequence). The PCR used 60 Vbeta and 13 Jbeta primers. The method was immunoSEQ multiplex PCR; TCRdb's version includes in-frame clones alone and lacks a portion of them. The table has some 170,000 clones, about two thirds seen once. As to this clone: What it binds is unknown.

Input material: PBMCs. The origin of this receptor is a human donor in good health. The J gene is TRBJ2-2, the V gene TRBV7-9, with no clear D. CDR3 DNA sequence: TGTGCCAGCAGCTTAAAGCGGAACACCGGGGAGCTGTTTTTT. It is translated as CASSLKRNTGELFF. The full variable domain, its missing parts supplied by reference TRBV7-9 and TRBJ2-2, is DTGVSQNPRHKITKRGQNVTFRCDPISEHNRLYWYRQTLGQGPEFLTYFQNEAQLEKSRLLSDRFSAERPKGSFSTLEIQRTEQGDSAMYLCASSLKRNTGELFFGEGSRLTVL.